These T cell receptor beta chains were read from a single sample in a study of T cell responses to AZD1222 COVID-19 vaccine. Measured with immunoSEQ multiplex PCR; TCRdb has only the in-frame clones, and not every one. The sample lists about 130,000 clones; about 90% were seen once. Sequencing used peripheral blood, obtained on day 0 of AZD1222 vaccination. All receptors derive from an adult in good health. Both conserved end residues are part of each CDR3. Each record gives: J gene, clone size, V gene, D gene, CDR3 protein, CDR3 DNA. The D gene is left open where the match is weak. Size is omitted from some rows. Given values are once, few, many or a class for expanded clones.

J gene: TRBJ1-2
clone size: -
V gene: TRBV7-2
D gene: -
CDR3 protein: CASSFYWDGPYGYTF
CDR3 DNA: TGTGCCAGCAGCTTTTACTGGGACGGGCCGTATGGCTACACCTTC

J gene: TRBJ2-2
clone size: -
V gene: TRBV7-6
D gene: -
CDR3 protein: CASSLRAGTNTGELFF
CDR3 DNA: TGTGCCAGCAGCTTAAGGGCGGGAACAAACACCGGGGAGCTGTTTTTT

J gene: TRBJ2-1
clone size: -
V gene: TRBV11-1
D gene: TRBD2
CDR3 protein: CASSLLAGAYNEQFF
CDR3 DNA: TGTGCCAGCAGCTTACTAGCGGGAGCTTACAATGAGCAGTTCTTC

J gene: TRBJ1-2
clone size: -
V gene: TRBV6-5
D gene: -
CDR3 protein: CASSYSIGGSYGYTF
CDR3 DNA: TGTGCCAGCAGTTACTCGATCGGGGGTAGCTATGGCTACACCTTC

J gene: TRBJ2-2
clone size: -
V gene: TRBV29-1
D gene: TRBD2
CDR3 protein: CSVATSGMGTGELFF
CDR3 DNA: TGCAGCGTGGCGACTAGCGGGATGGGCACCGGGGAGCTGTTTTTT

J gene: TRBJ2-3
clone size: -
V gene: TRBV9
D gene: TRBD2
CDR3 protein: CASSDRLAGPGDTQYF
CDR3 DNA: TGTGCCAGCAGCGACCGACTAGCGGGACCAGGCGATACGCAGTATTTT

J gene: TRBJ1-2
clone size: -
V gene: TRBV4-1
D gene: -
CDR3 protein: CASSQDESGVPANYGYTF
CDR3 DNA: TGCGCCAGCAGCCAAGATGAATCTGGAGTGCCAGCTAACTATGGCTACACCTTC

J gene: TRBJ1-6
clone size: -
V gene: TRBV4-2
D gene: TRBD1
CDR3 protein: CASSQVLAPWTGLGSPLHF
CDR3 DNA: TGTGCCAGCAGCCAAGTGCTAGCCCCTTGGACAGGGCTTGGGTCACCCCTCCACTTT

J gene: TRBJ2-7
clone size: -
V gene: TRBV7-3
D gene: TRBD2
CDR3 protein: CASSLTAGRGVEQYF
CDR3 DNA: TGTGCCAGCAGCTTAACCGCGGGCCGGGGGGTCGAGCAGTACTTC

J gene: TRBJ2-3
clone size: -
V gene: TRBV28
D gene: TRBD2
CDR3 protein: CASSRTSGMGTDTQYF
CDR3 DNA: TGTGCCAGCAGTAGGACTAGCGGGATGGGCACAGATACGCAGTATTTT

J gene: TRBJ2-1
clone size: -
V gene: TRBV20-1
D gene: -
CDR3 protein: CSASLGTVHNEQFF
CDR3 DNA: TGCAGTGCTAGTCTCGGGACCGTACACAATGAGCAGTTCTTC

J gene: TRBJ1-2
clone size: -
V gene: TRBV6-6
D gene: -
CDR3 protein: CASSYSGRDLDYGYTF
CDR3 DNA: TGTGCCAGCAGTTACTCTGGGAGGGACCTCGACTATGGCTACACCTTC

J gene: TRBJ1-4
clone size: -
V gene: TRBV4-1
D gene: -
CDR3 protein: CASRRTGINEKLFF
CDR3 DNA: TGCGCCAGCAGACGTACAGGGATTAATGAAAAACTGTTTTTT

J gene: TRBJ1-1
clone size: -
V gene: TRBV12-5
D gene: -
CDR3 protein: CASGLVMTGGRGTEAFF
CDR3 DNA: TGTGCTAGTGGTTTGGTAATGACTGGGGGCAGGGGAACTGAAGCTTTCTTT

J gene: TRBJ1-1
clone size: -
V gene: TRBV2
D gene: -
CDR3 protein: CASSEDRTGATGTEAFF
CDR3 DNA: TGTGCCAGCAGTGAAGATCGGACGGGAGCGACGGGCACTGAAGCTTTCTTT

J gene: TRBJ2-3
clone size: -
V gene: TRBV7-3
D gene: TRBD1
CDR3 protein: CASSLTGVGADTQYF
CDR3 DNA: TGTGCCAGCAGCTTGACAGGGGTCGGCGCAGATACGCAGTATTTT

J gene: TRBJ1-2
clone size: -
V gene: TRBV5-3
D gene: -
CDR3 protein: CARSQGTYGYTF
CDR3 DNA: TGTGCCAGAAGTCAGGGGACCTATGGCTACACCTTC

J gene: TRBJ1-4
clone size: -
V gene: TRBV27
D gene: TRBD1
CDR3 protein: CASPGQGGLREKLFF
CDR3 DNA: TGTGCCAGCCCGGGACAGGGAGGATTGCGAGAAAAACTGTTTTTT

J gene: TRBJ1-2
clone size: -
V gene: TRBV27
D gene: -
CDR3 protein: CASSFAGGGRGYTF
CDR3 DNA: TGTGCCAGCAGTTTCGCCGGGGGGGGCAGGGGCTACACCTTC

J gene: TRBJ1-3
clone size: -
V gene: TRBV7-2
D gene: -
CDR3 protein: CASSFSGNTIYF
CDR3 DNA: TGTGCCAGCAGCTTTTCTGGAAACACCATATATTTT

J gene: TRBJ2-5
clone size: -
V gene: TRBV6-5
D gene: -
CDR3 protein: CASSRQTVQETQYF
CDR3 DNA: TGTGCCAGCAGTCGACAAACTGTTCAAGAGACCCAGTACTTC

J gene: TRBJ2-1
clone size: many
V gene: TRBV18
D gene: -
CDR3 protein: CASSPRDRSRNNEQFF
CDR3 DNA: TGTGCCAGCTCACCGCGGGACAGAAGTAGAAACAATGAGCAGTTCTTC

J gene: TRBJ2-1
clone size: -
V gene: TRBV4-1
D gene: TRBD2
CDR3 protein: CASSQLGLAANEQFF
CDR3 DNA: TGCGCCAGCAGCCAACTAGGACTAGCAGCCAATGAGCAGTTCTTC

J gene: TRBJ1-5
clone size: -
V gene: TRBV11-2
D gene: TRBD1
CDR3 protein: CASSGGQGKWPQHF
CDR3 DNA: TGTGCCAGCAGCGGGGGACAGGGCAAATGGCCCCAGCATTTT

J gene: TRBJ1-1
clone size: few
V gene: TRBV5-4
D gene: TRBD1
CDR3 protein: CASSLEGQSLTAFF
CDR3 DNA: TGTGCCAGCAGCTTGGAGGGACAGAGCTTGACCGCTTTCTTT

J gene: TRBJ2-7
clone size: -
V gene: TRBV5-4
D gene: TRBD1
CDR3 protein: CASIDRQGPSYEQYF
CDR3 DNA: TGTGCCAGCATCGACAGACAGGGTCCCTCCTACGAGCAGTACTTC

J gene: TRBJ2-3
clone size: -
V gene: TRBV2
D gene: -
CDR3 protein: CASSDRPSTDTQYF
CDR3 DNA: TGTGCCAGCAGTGACCGACCGAGCACAGATACGCAGTATTTT

J gene: TRBJ2-3
clone size: -
V gene: TRBV18
D gene: -
CDR3 protein: CASSPPARVTTDTQYF
CDR3 DNA: TGTGCCAGCTCACCACCGGCCAGGGTAACAACAGATACGCAGTATTTT

J gene: TRBJ2-3
clone size: -
V gene: TRBV6-5
D gene: -
CDR3 protein: CASSYGESGTDTQYF
CDR3 DNA: TGTGCCAGCAGTTACGGGGAGTCAGGCACAGATACGCAGTATTTT

J gene: TRBJ1-1
clone size: -
V gene: TRBV28
D gene: -
CDR3 protein: CASSRSGQLTEAFF
CDR3 DNA: TGTGCCAGCAGCCGATCAGGACAGCTCACTGAAGCTTTCTTT

J gene: TRBJ1-1
clone size: -
V gene: TRBV24-1
D gene: TRBD1
CDR3 protein: CATSGGRQGKSNTEAFF
CDR3 DNA: TGTGCCACCAGTGGGGGAAGACAGGGAAAATCGAACACTGAAGCTTTCTTT

J gene: TRBJ2-1
clone size: once
V gene: TRBV18
D gene: -
CDR3 protein: CASSPRDGPYNEQFF
CDR3 DNA: TGTGCCAGCTCACCCCGGGACGGACCCTACAATGAGCAGTTCTTC

J gene: TRBJ2-7
clone size: -
V gene: TRBV5-1
D gene: TRBD2
CDR3 protein: CASSWTSGRAGEQYF
CDR3 DNA: TGCGCCAGCAGCTGGACTAGCGGGAGGGCCGGTGAGCAGTACTTC

J gene: TRBJ1-1
clone size: -
V gene: TRBV5-6
D gene: -
CDR3 protein: CASSLSTEAFF
CDR3 DNA: TGTGCCAGCAGCTTATCTACTGAAGCTTTCTTT

J gene: TRBJ1-5
clone size: -
V gene: TRBV6-2/TRBV6-3
D gene: -
CDR3 protein: CASSQRGGFNQPQHF
CDR3 DNA: TGTGCCAGCAGTCAGCGTGGGGGGTTTAATCAGCCCCAGCATTTT

J gene: TRBJ2-1
clone size: -
V gene: TRBV25-1
D gene: -
CDR3 protein: CASSESGLYNEQFF
CDR3 DNA: TGTGCCAGCAGTGAATCAGGGCTCTACAATGAGCAGTTCTTC

J gene: TRBJ1-1
clone size: -
V gene: TRBV6-1
D gene: -
CDR3 protein: CASSDGLNTEAFF
CDR3 DNA: TGTGCCAGCAGTGACGGGTTGAACACTGAAGCTTTCTTT

J gene: TRBJ1-2
clone size: -
V gene: TRBV6-5
D gene: TRBD1
CDR3 protein: CASTRQGFGNYGYTF
CDR3 DNA: TGTGCCAGCACCAGACAGGGCTTCGGCAACTATGGCTACACCTTC

J gene: TRBJ2-7
clone size: -
V gene: TRBV19
D gene: -
CDR3 protein: CASSITATSYEQYF
CDR3 DNA: TGTGCCAGTAGTATTACGGCTACCTCCTACGAGCAGTACTTC

J gene: TRBJ1-3
clone size: few
V gene: TRBV30
D gene: -
CDR3 protein: CAGDRHSGNTIYF
CDR3 DNA: TGTGCCGGAGACAGACACTCTGGAAACACCATATATTTT

J gene: TRBJ2-1
clone size: once
V gene: TRBV27
D gene: -
CDR3 protein: CASSLRGARNEQFF
CDR3 DNA: TGTGCCAGCAGTTTGAGGGGGGCACGGAATGAGCAGTTCTTC

J gene: TRBJ1-2
clone size: -
V gene: TRBV6-2/TRBV6-3
D gene: -
CDR3 protein: CASSRGYGYTF
CDR3 DNA: TGTGCCAGCAGTCGTGGCTATGGCTACACCTTC

J gene: TRBJ1-1
clone size: few
V gene: TRBV5-1
D gene: TRBD1
CDR3 protein: CASSFRDSGNTEAFF
CDR3 DNA: TGCGCCAGCAGCTTTCGGGACAGTGGGAACACTGAAGCTTTCTTT

J gene: TRBJ2-2
clone size: -
V gene: TRBV11-2
D gene: TRBD2
CDR3 protein: CASSLREAHSNTGELFF
CDR3 DNA: TGTGCCAGCAGCTTACGGGAGGCCCATTCGAACACCGGGGAGCTGTTTTTT

J gene: TRBJ2-1
clone size: -
V gene: TRBV27
D gene: TRBD2
CDR3 protein: CASSLPQGLAGGPNEQFF
CDR3 DNA: TGTGCCAGCAGTTTACCCCAGGGACTAGCGGGAGGCCCCAATGAGCAGTTCTTC

J gene: TRBJ2-7
clone size: few
V gene: TRBV24-1
D gene: -
CDR3 protein: CATSDGYEQYF
CDR3 DNA: TGTGCCACCAGTGATGGGTACGAGCAGTACTTC

J gene: TRBJ2-7
clone size: -
V gene: TRBV5-5
D gene: -
CDR3 protein: CASSPSGRNAEQYF
CDR3 DNA: TGTGCCAGCAGCCCGAGCGGGCGAAATGCCGAGCAGTACTTC

J gene: TRBJ2-1
clone size: -
V gene: TRBV7-6
D gene: -
CDR3 protein: CASSLSGGEQFF
CDR3 DNA: TGTGCCAGCAGCTTATCAGGTGGTGAGCAGTTCTTC

J gene: TRBJ2-5
clone size: -
V gene: TRBV7-2
D gene: -
CDR3 protein: CASSLVGGREETQYF
CDR3 DNA: TGTGCCAGCAGCTTAGTAGGGGGGCGAGAAGAGACCCAGTACTTC

J gene: TRBJ2-2
clone size: -
V gene: TRBV5-1
D gene: -
CDR3 protein: CASSLLSGPNTGELFF
CDR3 DNA: TGCGCCAGCAGCTTGTTATCAGGCCCGAACACCGGGGAGCTGTTTTTT

J gene: TRBJ2-1
clone size: -
V gene: TRBV7-3
D gene: TRBD2
CDR3 protein: CASSLLAGGKNEQFF
CDR3 DNA: TGTGCCAGCAGCCTGCTAGCGGGAGGGAAAAATGAGCAGTTCTTC

J gene: TRBJ1-1
clone size: -
V gene: TRBV6-4
D gene: -
CDR3 protein: CASRETTGNTEAFF
CDR3 DNA: TGTGCCAGCAGAGAGACGACAGGGAACACTGAAGCTTTCTTT

J gene: TRBJ2-7
clone size: -
V gene: TRBV4-3
D gene: TRBD2
CDR3 protein: CASSQGSGRTYEQYF
CDR3 DNA: TGCGCCAGCAGCCAAGGTAGCGGGAGAACCTACGAGCAGTACTTC

J gene: TRBJ2-7
clone size: medium-sized
V gene: TRBV28
D gene: TRBD1
CDR3 protein: CASRPPGQGIYEQYF
CDR3 DNA: TGTGCCAGCAGGCCTCCGGGACAGGGGATCTACGAGCAGTACTTC

J gene: TRBJ2-5
clone size: -
V gene: TRBV9
D gene: -
CDR3 protein: CASSDLGETQYF
CDR3 DNA: TGTGCCAGCAGTGACTTGGGGGAGACCCAGTACTTC

J gene: TRBJ2-1
clone size: -
V gene: TRBV19
D gene: TRBD2
CDR3 protein: CASTLAGVQGEQFF
CDR3 DNA: TGTGCCAGTACCTTAGCGGGAGTTCAGGGTGAGCAGTTCTTC

J gene: TRBJ1-5
clone size: -
V gene: TRBV19
D gene: -
CDR3 protein: CASSTAGLGNQPQHF
CDR3 DNA: TGTGCCAGTAGTACCGCTGGCCTGGGCAATCAGCCCCAGCATTTT

J gene: TRBJ2-7
clone size: -
V gene: TRBV9
D gene: TRBD2
CDR3 protein: CASSVFGRKIDEQYF
CDR3 DNA: TGTGCCAGCAGCGTATTCGGGAGGAAGATCGACGAGCAGTACTTC